Listed below are T cell receptor beta chains from one sample, sequenced in a study of T cells in Graves' hyperthyroidism and ophthalmopathy. TCRdb re-derived calls from the multiplex PCR reads in MiXCR, one entry per CDR3 protein. The top ten clones hold around 20% of a sample with about 570,000 distinct CDR3 sequences, more than 45% of them seen once. Sequencing was carried out using peripheral blood or thyroid tissue (not recorded which). These receptors were taken from an adult woman with Graves' disease, either hyperthyroidism or ophthalmopathy (not recorded which). Each CDR3 is given with its conserved first and last residue. The D gene is left open where the match is weak. The listing skips clone size in some rows; elsewhere it reads once, few, many or a size class.

>TRBD1|.|TRBV2|TRBJ1-6
TGTGCCAGCAGTTACGGGCCCAGGGGGAGCTCCTATAATTCACCCCTCCACTTT
CASSYGPRGSSYNSPLHF
>.|.|TRBV19|TRBJ1-5
TGTGCCAGTACAAGTGCTGGTAGCAATCAGCCCCAGCATTTT
CASTSAGSNQPQHF
>.|many|TRBV28|TRBJ2-5
TGTGCCAGCAGTTTATGGGAAGAGACCCAGTACTTC
CASSLWEETQYF
>.|.|TRBV5-6|TRBJ1-6
TGTGCCAGCAGCTTGCCTGCGAATTCACCCCTCCACTTT
CASSLPANSPLHF
>TRBD1|.|TRBV10-3|TRBJ2-7
TGTGCCATCAGTACCGGGACAGGCCCCTACGAGCAGTACTTC
CAISTGTGPYEQYF
>.|many|TRBV15|TRBJ1-3
TGTGCCACCAGCAGCCGAGGGAACACCATATATTTT
CATSSRGNTIYF
>.|few|TRBV7-2|TRBJ2-5
TGTGCCAGCAGCTCGGGTCTTCGGGGAGAGACCCAGTACTTC
CASSSGLRGETQYF
>.|.|TRBV7-6|TRBJ1-4
TGTGCCAGCAGCTTAGACAGCGAACTGTTTTTT
CASSLDSELFF
>.|.|TRBV24-1|TRBJ2-5
TGTGCCACCAGTGATGAGACAGAGTACTTC
CATSDETEYF
>.|few|TRBV10-3|TRBJ2-5
TGTGCCATCAGATCCGGACAGTTCCAAGAGACCCAGTACTTC
CAIRSGQFQETQYF
>.|few|TRBV29-1|TRBJ1-2
TGCAGCGTCGGAGAGGGAGGGTATGGCTACACCTTC
CSVGEGGYGYTF
>.|many|TRBV13|TRBJ1-1
TGTGCCAGCAGCCCCGGGGCTGAAGCTTTCTTT
CASSPGAEAFF
>TRBD1|.|TRBV9|TRBJ2-5
TGTGCCAGCAGTGGACAGGGGGAGGCCGGGGGGACCCAGTACTTC
CASSGQGEAGGTQYF
>.|few|TRBV11-2|TRBJ1-6
TGTGCCAGCAGCACGACAGTTTATAATTCACCCCTCCACTTT
CASSTTVYNSPLHF
>TRBD1|many|TRBV6-1|TRBJ1-5
TGTGCCAGCAGAAGAACCGGGACAGACGATCAGCCCCAGCATTTT
CASRRTGTDDQPQHF
>.|.|TRBV25-1|TRBJ2-7
TGTGCCAGCAGTGATCGGAACCGTCCCTACGAGCAGTACTTC
CASSDRNRPYEQYF
>TRBD1|many|TRBV19|TRBJ2-2
TGTGCCAGTACCACAAAGAGTCGGTGGGGGACAGGATACACCGGGGAGCTGTTTTTT
CASTTKSRWGTGYTGELFF
>.|.|TRBV15|TRBJ1-5
TGTGCCACCAGCAAGGTCGAAGGGGTTCAGCCCCAGCATTTT
CATSKVEGVQPQHF
>.|.|TRBV30|TRBJ2-2
TGTGCCTTAATGACGGGATTCACCGGGGAGCTGTTTTTT
CALMTGFTGELFF
>TRBD1|.|TRBV7-2|TRBJ1-4
TGTGCCAGCAGCTTAGCTTCCGGGACAGGGTGGGAAAAACTGTTTTTT
CASSLASGTGWEKLFF
>TRBD1|many|TRBV6-1|TRBJ1-1
TGTGCCAGCAGTGAAGAATTAATTGGACAGGGCTTCACTGAAGCTTTCTTT
CASSEELIGQGFTEAFF
>.|many|TRBV9|TRBJ1-2
TGTGCCAGCAGGGGTTGGGGGGGCTTCGCTAACTATGGCTACACCTTC
CASRGWGGFANYGYTF
>TRBD1|many|TRBV5-1|TRBJ1-1
TGCGCCAGCAGGGGACAGGGGATCCACACTGAAGCTTTCTTT
CASRGQGIHTEAFF
>.|.|TRBV10-1|TRBJ2-5
TGCGCCAGCAGCATACAGGGTTCGGAGACCCAGTACTTC
CASSIQGSETQYF
>.|.|TRBV29-1|TRBJ1-2
TGCAGCGTTGAATCTGGGGATGGAGGCTACACCTTC
CSVESGDGGYTF
>.|.|TRBV19|TRBJ2-1
TGTGCCAGTAGTGGCCCATGGGCGTACAATGAGCAGTTCTTC
CASSGPWAYNEQFF
>.|many|TRBV2|TRBJ2-1
TGTGCCAGCAGTCAGGGACCACCGGGCTACAATGAGCAGTTCTTC
CASSQGPPGYNEQFF
>.|.|TRBV6-2/TRBV6-3|TRBJ2-7
TGTGCCAGCAGTTCGCGCAGAGAGCAGTACTTC
CASSSRREQYF
>TRBD1|.|TRBV5-4|TRBJ1-6
TGTGCCAGCAGCCCCCTGGGACAGACCTCACCCCTCCACTTT
CASSPLGQTSPLHF
>.|many|TRBV2|TRBJ2-2
TGTGCCAGCAACCCCGCTTTGGGTACCGGGGAGCTGTTTTTT
CASNPALGTGELFF
>.|.|TRBV25-1|TRBJ2-2
TGTGCCAGTCCTTTCGGGGAGACCGGGGAGCTGTTTTTT
CASPFGETGELFF
>TRBD1|.|TRBV7-3|TRBJ2-7
TGTGCCAGCAGCCCCGAGGGGGCCAACTACGAGCAGTACTTC
CASSPEGANYEQYF
>.|many|TRBV12-3/TRBV12-4|TRBJ1-6
TGTGCCAGCAGGCGGGGGGTAAGGTCACCCCTCCACTTT
CASRRGVRSPLHF
>TRBD2|.|TRBV7-9|TRBJ2-3
TGTGCCAGCAGCTCAAGCGGGGCAAGGGGTACAGATACGCAGTATTTT
CASSSSGARGTDTQYF